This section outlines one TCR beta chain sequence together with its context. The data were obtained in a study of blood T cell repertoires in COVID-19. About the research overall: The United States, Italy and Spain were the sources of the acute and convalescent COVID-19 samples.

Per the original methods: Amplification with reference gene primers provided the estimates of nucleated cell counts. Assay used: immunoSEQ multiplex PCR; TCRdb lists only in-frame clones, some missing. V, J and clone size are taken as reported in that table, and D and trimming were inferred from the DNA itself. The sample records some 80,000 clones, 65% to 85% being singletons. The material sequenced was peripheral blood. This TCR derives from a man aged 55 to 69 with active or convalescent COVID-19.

CDR3 region: CASRLTGKNIQYF. CDR3 nucleotides: TGTGCCAGCAGGCTGACAGGCAAAAACATTCAGTACTTC. This sequence joins TRBV28 and TRBJ2-4; TRBD1 might be the D (6 bases). The CDR3 has 13 residues. The ends were cut back, 6 bases at V and 3 bases at J, with 9 bases in the middle. Germline V gene lookup returns CDR1 MDHEN and CDR2 SYDVKM.